Listed below are T cell receptor beta chains from one sample, sequenced in a study of blood T cell repertoires in COVID-19. Generated by immunoSEQ multiplex PCR, the TCRdb table keeps only in-frame clones and is missing some. The table includes 200,000 to 250,000 clones, just over 85% detected once. Sample: PBMCs or T cells enriched from blood (not recorded which). Receptors were obtained from a woman between 50 and 59 years old with acute COVID-19. CDR3s include the opening cysteine and the closing phenylalanine or tryptophan. D genes are given only for firm matches. Clone sizes are given selectively: once, few, many, or a class where the clone is expanded.

clone_size: NA; d_call: NA; j_call: TRBJ1-2; v_call: TRBV7-2; cdr3_aa: CASSLVSRASGYTF; cdr3_nt: TGTGCCAGCAGCTTAGTCAGCAGGGCCAGCGGCTACACCTTC
clone_size: NA; d_call: NA; j_call: TRBJ1-2; v_call: TRBV18; cdr3_aa: CASSPGRDGYTF; cdr3_nt: TGTGCCAGCTCACCGGGGAGGGATGGCTACACCTTC
clone_size: once; d_call: NA; j_call: TRBJ2-2; v_call: TRBV2; cdr3_aa: CASRRQPDTGELFF; cdr3_nt: TGTGCCAGCAGGAGACAGCCGGACACCGGGGAGCTGTTTTTT
clone_size: NA; d_call: TRBD1; j_call: TRBJ1-5; v_call: TRBV5-1; cdr3_aa: CASSSRQGRARNQPQHF; cdr3_nt: TGCGCCAGCAGCTCTCGACAGGGGAGGGCGCGCAATCAGCCCCAGCATTTT
clone_size: NA; d_call: NA; j_call: TRBJ1-4; v_call: TRBV28; cdr3_aa: CASSLNKGVFF; cdr3_nt: TGTGCCAGCAGCTTAAACAAGGGAGTGTTTTTT
clone_size: NA; d_call: NA; j_call: TRBJ1-5; v_call: TRBV9; cdr3_aa: CASSGGGAQPQHF; cdr3_nt: TGTGCCAGCAGCGGCGGAGGGGCTCAGCCCCAGCATTTT
clone_size: NA; d_call: TRBD1; j_call: TRBJ1-5; v_call: TRBV29-1; cdr3_aa: CSVLTGGNQPQHF; cdr3_nt: TGCAGCGTTCTTACAGGGGGCAATCAGCCCCAGCATTTT
clone_size: NA; d_call: NA; j_call: TRBJ2-1; v_call: TRBV4-2; cdr3_aa: CASSQDRTYSYNEQFF; cdr3_nt: TGTGCCAGCAGCCAAGATCGGACTTACTCCTACAATGAGCAGTTCTTC
clone_size: once; d_call: TRBD1; j_call: TRBJ1-1; v_call: TRBV5-5; cdr3_aa: CASSLGRQGLAEAFF; cdr3_nt: TGTGCCAGCAGCTTGGGACGACAGGGATTAGCTGAAGCTTTCTTT
clone_size: NA; d_call: NA; j_call: TRBJ1-2; v_call: TRBV28; cdr3_aa: CASSLFPEYYGYTF; cdr3_nt: TGTGCCAGCAGTTTATTTCCGGAGTACTATGGCTACACCTTC
clone_size: NA; d_call: TRBD2; j_call: TRBJ2-1; v_call: TRBV10-3; cdr3_aa: CAISDPSGMRWNEQFF; cdr3_nt: TGTGCCATCAGTGATCCTAGCGGGATGAGATGGAATGAGCAGTTCTTC
clone_size: NA; d_call: NA; j_call: TRBJ1-1; v_call: TRBV5-1; cdr3_aa: CATRSNPGGANTEAFF; cdr3_nt: TGCGCCACCCGCTCCAATCCCGGTGGAGCGAACACTGAAGCTTTCTTT
clone_size: NA; d_call: TRBD1; j_call: TRBJ2-7; v_call: TRBV27; cdr3_aa: CASSLDLGQGDEQYF; cdr3_nt: TGTGCCAGCAGTTTAGATCTGGGACAGGGGGACGAGCAGTACTTC
clone_size: once; d_call: TRBD2; j_call: TRBJ2-1; v_call: TRBV2; cdr3_aa: CASHRLAGAYNEQFF; cdr3_nt: TGTGCCAGCCATAGACTAGCGGGAGCGTACAATGAGCAGTTCTTC
clone_size: NA; d_call: NA; j_call: TRBJ2-3; v_call: TRBV5-4; cdr3_aa: CASSYHGISTDTQYF; cdr3_nt: TGTGCCAGCAGCTATCACGGGATTAGCACAGATACGCAGTATTTT
clone_size: NA; d_call: TRBD2; j_call: TRBJ2-7; v_call: TRBV3-1/TRBV3-2; cdr3_aa: CASSQEPPSGRTYEQYF; cdr3_nt: TGTGCCAGCAGCCAAGAGCCCCCTAGCGGGAGAACCTACGAGCAGTACTTC
clone_size: few; d_call: NA; j_call: TRBJ2-7; v_call: TRBV6-1; cdr3_aa: CASSEYPEGAYEQYF; cdr3_nt: TGTGCCAGCAGTGAATATCCGGAGGGCGCCTACGAGCAGTACTTC
clone_size: NA; d_call: TRBD2; j_call: TRBJ2-7; v_call: TRBV19; cdr3_aa: CASSIGQSGEFYEQYF; cdr3_nt: TGTGCCAGTAGTATAGGACAGAGCGGGGAGTTCTACGAGCAGTACTTC
clone_size: NA; d_call: NA; j_call: TRBJ2-5; v_call: TRBV29-1; cdr3_aa: CSVVSSLKLAQYF; cdr3_nt: TGCAGCGTTGTGTCTAGTCTTAAATTGGCCCAGTACTTC
clone_size: NA; d_call: TRBD2; j_call: TRBJ2-5; v_call: TRBV3-1/TRBV3-2; cdr3_aa: CASSQGTSGQETQYF; cdr3_nt: TGTGCCAGCAGCCAAGGGACTAGCGGCCAAGAGACCCAGTACTTC
clone_size: NA; d_call: NA; j_call: TRBJ2-2; v_call: TRBV27; cdr3_aa: CASSSSRNTGELFF; cdr3_nt: TGTGCCAGCAGTTCGTCCAGGAACACCGGGGAGCTGTTTTTT
clone_size: few; d_call: NA; j_call: TRBJ1-3; v_call: TRBV11-2; cdr3_aa: CASVREVSGNTIYF; cdr3_nt: TGTGCCAGCGTCCGGGAAGTCTCTGGAAACACCATATATTTT
clone_size: few; d_call: NA; j_call: TRBJ2-6; v_call: TRBV27; cdr3_aa: CASRRSGANVLTF; cdr3_nt: TGTGCCAGCAGGCGATCTGGGGCCAACGTCCTGACTTTC
clone_size: NA; d_call: TRBD1; j_call: TRBJ2-1; v_call: TRBV6-5; cdr3_aa: CASSYSGQSFYNEQFF; cdr3_nt: TGTGCCAGCAGTTACTCGGGACAGTCGTTTTACAATGAGCAGTTCTTC
clone_size: NA; d_call: NA; j_call: TRBJ2-7; v_call: TRBV5-1; cdr3_aa: CASSLGYSETKQYF; cdr3_nt: TGCGCCAGCAGCTTAGGATACAGTGAGACGAAGCAGTACTTC
clone_size: NA; d_call: NA; j_call: TRBJ1-1; v_call: TRBV7-3; cdr3_aa: CASSSQGGTEAFF; cdr3_nt: TGTGCCAGCAGTTCACAGGGAGGGACTGAAGCTTTCTTT
clone_size: NA; d_call: NA; j_call: TRBJ2-3; v_call: TRBV3-1/TRBV3-2; cdr3_aa: CASSQVWSGQSDTQYF; cdr3_nt: TGTGCCAGCAGCCAAGTCTGGTCAGGGCAATCCGATACGCAGTATTTT
clone_size: NA; d_call: TRBD1; j_call: TRBJ2-2; v_call: TRBV18; cdr3_aa: CASSRDRGSAAGELFF; cdr3_nt: TGTGCCAGCTCACGCGACAGGGGTTCCGCCGCCGGGGAGCTGTTTTTT
clone_size: once; d_call: TRBD1; j_call: TRBJ2-3; v_call: TRBV11-2; cdr3_aa: CASSLGTGPSTDTQYF; cdr3_nt: TGTGCCAGCAGCTTAGGGACAGGGCCTAGCACAGATACGCAGTATTTT
clone_size: NA; d_call: NA; j_call: TRBJ1-1; v_call: TRBV28; cdr3_aa: CASSSGGRTEAFF; cdr3_nt: TGTGCCAGCAGCTCGGGGGGGAGGACTGAAGCTTTCTTT
clone_size: NA; d_call: TRBD1; j_call: TRBJ1-5; v_call: TRBV29-1; cdr3_aa: CSVGQGSQPQHF; cdr3_nt: TGCAGCGTTGGACAGGGCAGTCAGCCCCAGCATTTT
clone_size: NA; d_call: TRBD1; j_call: TRBJ2-7; v_call: TRBV24-1; cdr3_aa: CATSDPGTGGNPYEQYF; cdr3_nt: TGTGCCACCAGTGATCCGGGGACAGGGGGTAATCCCTACGAGCAGTACTTC
clone_size: NA; d_call: TRBD2; j_call: TRBJ2-3; v_call: TRBV27; cdr3_aa: CASSGETSGKGTDTQYF; cdr3_nt: TGTGCCAGCAGTGGCGAGACTAGCGGGAAGGGCACAGATACGCAGTATTTT
clone_size: NA; d_call: NA; j_call: TRBJ2-7; v_call: TRBV27; cdr3_aa: CASSLLGPSYEQYF; cdr3_nt: TGTGCCAGCAGTTTATTGGGCCCCTCCTACGAGCAGTACTTC
clone_size: NA; d_call: TRBD1; j_call: TRBJ2-3; v_call: TRBV6-4; cdr3_aa: CASSDSPGQGTDTQYF; cdr3_nt: TGTGCCAGCAGTGACTCTCCGGGACAGGGCACAGATACGCAGTATTTT
clone_size: NA; d_call: TRBD2; j_call: TRBJ2-2; v_call: TRBV5-4; cdr3_aa: CASSLRGSGLDTGELFF; cdr3_nt: TGTGCCAGCAGCTTGCGCGGTAGCGGGCTTGATACCGGGGAGCTGTTTTTT
clone_size: once; d_call: TRBD2; j_call: TRBJ2-5; v_call: TRBV11-2; cdr3_aa: CASSSGSGRAGETQYF; cdr3_nt: TGTGCCAGCAGCTCGGGAAGCGGGAGGGCCGGAGAGACCCAGTACTTC
clone_size: NA; d_call: TRBD1; j_call: TRBJ1-3; v_call: TRBV7-8; cdr3_aa: CASSWSDRGQNSGNTIYF; cdr3_nt: TGTGCCAGCAGCTGGAGCGACAGGGGGCAGAACTCTGGAAACACCATATATTTT
clone_size: NA; d_call: TRBD1; j_call: TRBJ2-3; v_call: TRBV9; cdr3_aa: CASSATGGIRTDTQYF; cdr3_nt: TGTGCCAGCAGCGCGACAGGGGGCATAAGAACAGATACGCAGTATTTT
clone_size: NA; d_call: NA; j_call: TRBJ1-5; v_call: TRBV21-1; cdr3_aa: CASSKGEGEGQPQHF; cdr3_nt: TGTGCCAGCAGCAAAGGGGAAGGGGAGGGTCAGCCCCAGCATTTT
clone_size: few; d_call: NA; j_call: TRBJ1-1; v_call: TRBV30; cdr3_aa: CAWKRGWVAPESEAFF; cdr3_nt: TGTGCCTGGAAAAGGGGGTGGGTGGCTCCGGAGAGTGAAGCTTTCTTT
clone_size: NA; d_call: NA; j_call: TRBJ2-7; v_call: TRBV21-1; cdr3_aa: CASSKNRIYEQYF; cdr3_nt: TGTGCCAGCAGCAAAAACAGGATCTACGAGCAGTACTTC
clone_size: NA; d_call: NA; j_call: TRBJ2-4; v_call: TRBV25-1; cdr3_aa: CASSTAGAKNIQYF; cdr3_nt: TGTGCCAGCAGTACAGCGGGAGCCAAAAACATTCAGTACTTC
clone_size: few; d_call: TRBD1; j_call: TRBJ1-4; v_call: TRBV5-1; cdr3_aa: CASSGGQGANEKLFF; cdr3_nt: TGCGCCAGCAGCGGCGGACAGGGGGCTAATGAAAAACTGTTTTTT
clone_size: NA; d_call: NA; j_call: TRBJ2-5; v_call: TRBV20-1; cdr3_aa: CSGTAEETQYF; cdr3_nt: TGCAGTGGTACAGCAGAAGAGACCCAGTACTTC
clone_size: NA; d_call: NA; j_call: TRBJ2-7; v_call: TRBV7-9; cdr3_aa: CASSLRGLGSYEQYF; cdr3_nt: TGTGCCAGCAGCTTACGGGGTTTAGGCTCCTACGAGCAGTACTTC
clone_size: NA; d_call: TRBD1; j_call: TRBJ1-2; v_call: TRBV7-2; cdr3_aa: CASSFRSQGVMYGYTF; cdr3_nt: TGTGCCAGCAGCTTTAGGTCGCAGGGGGTTATGTATGGCTACACCTTC
clone_size: NA; d_call: TRBD2; j_call: TRBJ2-1; v_call: TRBV9; cdr3_aa: CASSVRREGQNEQFF; cdr3_nt: TGTGCCAGCAGCGTAAGGAGGGAGGGCCAGAATGAGCAGTTCTTC
clone_size: NA; d_call: NA; j_call: TRBJ2-1; v_call: TRBV7-2; cdr3_aa: CASSLGGRFYEQFF; cdr3_nt: TGTGCCAGCAGCTTAGGAGGCAGATTCTATGAGCAGTTCTTC
clone_size: NA; d_call: TRBD2; j_call: TRBJ2-1; v_call: TRBV5-1; cdr3_aa: CASSLSAGGEFNEQFF; cdr3_nt: TGCGCCAGCAGCTTGTCAGCGGGAGGGGAATTCAATGAGCAGTTCTTC
clone_size: NA; d_call: NA; j_call: TRBJ1-1; v_call: TRBV5-6; cdr3_aa: CASSLEGVTEAFF; cdr3_nt: TGTGCCAGCAGCTTGGAGGGGGTAACTGAAGCTTTCTTT
clone_size: NA; d_call: NA; j_call: TRBJ2-2; v_call: TRBV21-1; cdr3_aa: CASSPASGLYTGELFF; cdr3_nt: TGTGCCAGCAGCCCCGCGTCGGGACTGTACACCGGGGAGCTGTTTTTT
clone_size: NA; d_call: TRBD2; j_call: TRBJ2-5; v_call: TRBV27; cdr3_aa: CASSLFFGGGTETQYF; cdr3_nt: TGTGCCAGCAGTTTATTTTTCGGGGGGGGTACAGAGACCCAGTACTTC
clone_size: NA; d_call: TRBD2; j_call: TRBJ2-1; v_call: TRBV27; cdr3_aa: CASSLAGNLYNEQFF; cdr3_nt: TGTGCCAGCAGTCTAGCGGGAAACCTGTACAATGAGCAGTTCTTC
clone_size: NA; d_call: NA; j_call: TRBJ2-3; v_call: TRBV9; cdr3_aa: CASSVGSGPTDTQYF; cdr3_nt: TGTGCCAGCAGCGTAGGGAGCGGACCCACAGATACGCAGTATTTT
clone_size: NA; d_call: TRBD1; j_call: TRBJ2-4; v_call: TRBV3-1/TRBV3-2; cdr3_aa: CASSQAHRGANIQYF; cdr3_nt: TGTGCCAGCAGCCAAGCCCACAGGGGTGCAAACATTCAGTACTTC
clone_size: NA; d_call: TRBD2; j_call: TRBJ2-1; v_call: TRBV24-1; cdr3_aa: CATSDSPLAGVDEQFF; cdr3_nt: TGTGCCACCAGTGATTCCCCTCTAGCGGGAGTGGATGAGCAGTTCTTC